The present T cell receptor (beta chain) was sequenced within a study of blood T cells in healthy people across ages. Study in general: Template switching picked up about one barcoded beta molecule for each two T cells.

A second PCR, run for roughly 7 to 11 cycles, used a sample-barcoded 5' primer plus a J-beta primer mix. MiXCR was run by TCRdb on the 5' RACE reads, yielding one entry per CDR3 protein. The sample yields more than 900,000 distinct CDR3 sequences, around 27% seen once. Whole-study findings and limits: Older age coincided with a roughly linear decline in TCR beta diversity per million T cells.

The CDR3 covers 13 residues. The V gene lost 6 bases and the J gene lost 5 bases, with 12 bases spanning the gap. In germline, CDR1 is SGHKS, CDR2 YYEKEE (reference sequence). In this sample, this clonotype turned up a few times. What it binds is unknown. This sample was also put to use in a study of T cells of mothers and their children.

The sequenced sample was blood. The chain has TRBV5-5 and TRBJ1-5; D gene ambiguous. The clonotype originates from a girl aged 2 to 9 in good health. The CDR3 loop is CASTHGEDQPQHF. In nucleotides, the CDR3 is TGTGCCAGCACCCACGGTGAGGATCAGCCCCAGCATTTT.